This T cell receptor beta chain was captured in a study of beta chain features in type 1 diabetes (dated 2018 in TCRdb). Background on the whole study: Mean age, gender distribution, total cell number and subset yield were not different between patients and healthy donors. The study compared TCRB repertoires of sorted circulating CD4+ T cell subsets between recently diagnosed type 1 diabetes patients and matched healthy donors. Regulatory and stem cell-like memory subsets were obtained from only 8 patients and roughly 8 healthy donors, while naive and central memory subsets were obtained from all 30 or so donors. A total of around 110,000,000 sorted cells were examined across all samples, and a strong correlation was observed between cell number per subset and RNA yield.

Here is what the overall study found, with its caveats: Only small numbers of individuals were included in the HLA sub-analyses, which left unresolved whether HLA type had any influence on TCRB rearrangement. Because cDNA rather than genomic DNA was sequenced, highly expressing activated cells could have been over-represented, although no difference in activation and CD3 levels was found between groups. A moderate but significant shortening of TCRB CDR3 length was observed in type 1 diabetes patients in all four CD4+ subsets. PCR may preferentially amplify shorter templates, but because patient and control samples were amplified and corrected together, any resulting skew would affect both groups equally. Naive, central memory and regulatory TCRB repertoires appeared more similar among patients than among healthy donors. Patients with type 1 diabetes made fewer insertions and deleted more nucleotides at VDJ recombination sites, implying thymic rearrangement abnormalities.

V has 6 bases trimmed and J has 1 base trimmed; junction bases matching no gene number 3. As encoded in the germline V gene, CDR1 is SQVTM while CDR2 is ANQGSEA. From cysteine to phenylalanine, the CDR3 is 14 amino acids long. Only CDR3 DNA remains: 42 bases, in frame from the first base. The entire isolated RNA was reverse transcribed using the High Capacity cDNA Reverse Transcription Kit, and thus expressed TCRB transcripts were sequenced. Deep immunoSEQ sequencing was performed on naive, central memory and regulatory T cell samples, with an average of roughly 3.6 million total reads per sample. After sorted cells were lysed in RLT buffer, RNA was extracted with DNase-treated RNeasy Micro or Mini kits, with the choice depending on cell number. To prevent cross-contamination, each cell subset was processed individually, whereas patient and healthy donor samples were processed jointly. TCRB sequences were amplified from cDNA with the immunoSEQ multiplex PCR, producing 87-bp fragments spanning the CDR3 region. Sequencing of the amplicons was done on the Illumina HiSeq platform. The authors' analysis ran thus. Synthetic template baselines were used to correct PCR bias computationally, reads within Hamming distance 2 were collapsed together, and singletons that could not be merged were discarded. Reads were aligned against IMGT to assign V, D and J genes, CDR3 length and insertions or deletions at six rearrangement sites. Clonotype counts were normalized to sorted cell number within each subset before computing true diversity and Gini coefficients with the tcR R package. The overlap coefficient, calculated on TCRB nucleotide sequences, was used to quantify repertoire sharing. TCRdb re-hosts the immuneACCESS table, in-frame sequences only. Its copies lack some clones; in the studies checked, an unresolved V gene accounts for under half of them, and the cause for the rest is not known. The V and J calls and clone size come from that table; D and trimming were worked out from the DNA. This sample comprises under 55,000 clones, roughly 40% of them detected only once. The top ten hold about 1.5% of the sample.

From each donor, a single peripheral blood sample of around 0.12 L on average was drawn into heparinised tubes. Naive, central memory, regulatory and stem cell-like memory CD4+ T cells were sorted on a BD FACSAria II using a panel including CD45RO, CCR7, CD25, CD127, CD95 and CD27. Purity was above 95% for every sorted population. PBMCs were isolated immediately by Lymphoprep density gradient centrifugation and stained directly without culture. So that batch effects would be minimized, each experiment stained and sorted samples in pairs, pairing one healthy donor with one patient. Note on this clone: It lacks a known antigen. No base-level quality is on record; no much larger clone is a single base apart.

Sequenced sample: Tregs from blood. The cell subset or site label on this specimen signifies: regulatory CD4+ T cells. The clonotype originates from a man in his thirties or forties with type 1 diabetes. The receptor chain draws on TRBV29-1 and TRBJ2-3; TRBD2 fits 11 bases in the junction. The DNA is TGCAGCGTATCACTAGCGGGAGGCACAGATACGCAGTATTTT. This encodes CSVSLAGGTDTQYF.